This TCR beta chain was sequenced for a study of a mutant IDH1 vaccine in newly diagnosed glioma. Across the study: Patients arrived already treated with radiotherapy, temozolomide, or both, most having had both.

Sequencing used immunoSEQ multiplex PCR; TCRdb keeps in-frame clones, though not all of them. The sample lists fewer than 70,000 clones; approximately 84% were seen once. Time point: week 11, during vaccination. The investigators gave 300 ug of mutant IDH1 20-mer peptide in each vaccine dose, together with topical imiquimod. Donors harbored newly found WHO grade 3 or 4 IDH1-mutant, ATRX-lost astrocytomas. Study-level results: Changes in top peripheral clonotypes did not appear linked to pseudoprogression.

This clone ranks as medium-sized. Its antigen remains unidentified. Sequencing used PBMCs, obtained from a glioma patient whose treatment included an IDH1 peptide vaccine. This sequence was found in a young man with glioma.

The DNA of the CDR3 is TGCGCCAGCAGCCAAGACGACCGCGTCCGGCGCGAGCAGTACTTC. It is translated as CASSQDDRVRREQYF. The rearrangement uses TRBV4-1 and TRBJ2-7; D not resolved. The germline CDR1 and CDR2 sequences are MGHRA and YSYEKL. V lost 0 bases and J 6 bases, leaving 15 bases between the germline ends. CDR3 size: 15 residues.